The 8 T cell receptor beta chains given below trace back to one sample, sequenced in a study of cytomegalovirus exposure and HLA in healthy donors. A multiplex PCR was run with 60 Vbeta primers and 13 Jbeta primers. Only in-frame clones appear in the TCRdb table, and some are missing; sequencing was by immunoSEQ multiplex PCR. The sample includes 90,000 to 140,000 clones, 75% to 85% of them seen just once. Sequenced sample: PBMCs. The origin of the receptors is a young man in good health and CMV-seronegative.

This CDR3 reads CASSPWGANYGYTF. The CDR3 DNA is TGTGCCAGCAGTCCATGGGGAGCTAACTATGGCTACACCTTC. The rearrangement uses TRBV28 and TRBJ1-2, with D uncertain. This CDR3 has 14 residues. Germline CDR1 MDHEN, CDR2 SYDVKM. V lost 5 bases and J 0 bases, leaving 10 bases between the germline ends.

CDR3 amino acids: CASSLDLAGVEEQYF. In DNA form, the CDR3 reads TGTGCCAGCAGCTTAGACCTAGCGGGAGTTGAGGAGCAGTACTTC. The chain joins TRBV7-9 to TRBJ2-7; 10 positions match TRBD2. Germline V CDR1 and CDR2: SEHNR, FQNEAQ (reference sequence). The length of the CDR3 is 15 residues. V shed 1 base and J 7 bases; nucleotides not matched to a gene: 7.

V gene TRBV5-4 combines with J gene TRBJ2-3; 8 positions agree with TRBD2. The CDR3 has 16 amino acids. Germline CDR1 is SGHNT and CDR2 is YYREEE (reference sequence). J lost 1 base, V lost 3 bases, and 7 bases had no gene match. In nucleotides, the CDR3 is TGTGCCAGCAGCTGGGCTAGCGGGTTACGCACAGATACGCAGTATTTT. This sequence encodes CASSWASGLRTDTQYF.

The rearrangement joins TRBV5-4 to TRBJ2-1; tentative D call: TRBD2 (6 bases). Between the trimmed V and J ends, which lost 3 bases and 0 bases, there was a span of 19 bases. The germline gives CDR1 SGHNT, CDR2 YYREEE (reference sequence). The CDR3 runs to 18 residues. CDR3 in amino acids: CASSWGYSGDFSYNEQFF. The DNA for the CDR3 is TGTGCCAGCAGCTGGGGGTATAGCGGTGATTTCTCCTACAATGAGCAGTTCTTC. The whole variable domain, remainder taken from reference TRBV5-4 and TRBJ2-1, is ETGVTQSPTHLIKTRGQQVTLRCSSQSGHNTVSWYQQALGQGPQFIFQYYREEENGRGNFPPRFSGLQFPNYSSELNVNALELDDSALYLCASSWGYSGDFSYNEQFFGPGTRLTVL.

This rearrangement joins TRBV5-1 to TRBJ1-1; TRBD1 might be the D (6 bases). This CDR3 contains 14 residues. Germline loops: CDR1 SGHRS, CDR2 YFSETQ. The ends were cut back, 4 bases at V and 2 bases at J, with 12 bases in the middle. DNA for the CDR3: TGCGCCAGCAGCGTAAAACAGGGAAACACTGAAGCTTTCTTT. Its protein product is CASSVKQGNTEAFF.

This chain's CDR3 is CASNLAPSSYNEQFF. The CDR3 region has the DNA TGTGCCAGCAACCTAGCGCCGAGCTCCTACAATGAGCAGTTCTTC. The gene calls are TRBV6-1 and TRBJ2-1; D perhaps matches TRBD2 (6 bases). V lost 7 bases and J lost 0, with 13 bases in between. CDR3 length equals 15 residues. Germline V lookup: CDR1 MNHNS, CDR2 SASEGT.

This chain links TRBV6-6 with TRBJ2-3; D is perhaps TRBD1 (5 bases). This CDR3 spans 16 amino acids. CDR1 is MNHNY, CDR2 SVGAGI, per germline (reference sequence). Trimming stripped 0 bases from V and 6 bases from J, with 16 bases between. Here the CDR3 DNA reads TGTGCCAGCAGTTACTCGGGTGGGGCCATGGGGGATACGCAGTATTTT. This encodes CASSYSGGAMGDTQYF.

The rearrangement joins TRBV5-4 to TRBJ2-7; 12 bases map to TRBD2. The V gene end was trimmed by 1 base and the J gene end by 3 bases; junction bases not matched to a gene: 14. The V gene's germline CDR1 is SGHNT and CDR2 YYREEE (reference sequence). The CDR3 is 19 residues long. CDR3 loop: CASSLLRPHTSGRIYEQYF. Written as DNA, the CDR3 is TGTGCCAGCAGCTTGTTGCGACCCCATACTAGCGGGAGGATCTACGAGCAGTACTTC.